The rows below give T cell receptor beta chains drawn from one sample of a study of T cell responses to AZD1222 COVID-19 vaccine. Here immunoSEQ multiplex PCR was the method, and the copy in TCRdb shows in-frame clones only, minus some. The sample yields 100,000 to 150,000 clones, about nine tenths seen once. The material was peripheral blood, obtained on day 0 of AZD1222 vaccination. All receptors derive from an adult in good health. The CDR3 runs from the conserved cysteine through the conserved F or W. A D gene is named only where the DNA matches it firmly. A row's size may be missing; if present it is once, few, many or a size class.

J: TRBJ2-7
size: once
D: -
V: TRBV7-2
CDR3: CASSQTTNEQYF
DNA: TGTGCCAGCAGCCAGACTACAAACGAGCAGTACTTC

J: TRBJ2-7
size: -
D: -
V: TRBV14
CDR3: CASSRSYEQYF
DNA: TGTGCCAGCAGTCGGTCCTACGAGCAGTACTTC

J: TRBJ2-7
size: -
D: TRBD2
V: TRBV18
CDR3: CASSPPKGLAGDGEQYF
DNA: TGTGCCAGCTCACCACCGAAGGGACTAGCGGGAGACGGGGAGCAGTACTTC

J: TRBJ1-2
size: -
D: -
V: TRBV6-5
CDR3: CASSHSYGYTF
DNA: TGTGCCAGCAGCCACAGCTATGGCTACACCTTC

J: TRBJ2-3
size: -
D: -
V: TRBV5-8
CDR3: CARASGRESDTQYF
DNA: TGTGCCCGGGCATCCGGCAGAGAGTCAGATACGCAGTATTTT

J: TRBJ1-1
size: -
D: -
V: TRBV11-3
CDR3: CASSLLPGFTEAFF
DNA: TGTGCCAGCAGCTTACTCCCGGGATTTACTGAAGCTTTCTTT

J: TRBJ1-6
size: -
D: TRBD1
V: TRBV9
CDR3: CASSVGTGVYSPLHF
DNA: TGTGCCAGCAGCGTAGGGACAGGGGTGTATTCACCCCTCCACTTT

J: TRBJ1-4
size: -
D: -
V: TRBV27
CDR3: CASSGSPHREKLFF
DNA: TGTGCCAGCAGTGGCTCCCCCCATCGAGAAAAACTGTTTTTT

J: TRBJ2-5
size: -
D: TRBD1
V: TRBV7-8
CDR3: CASSSNPGQGTPRGTQYF
DNA: TGTGCCAGCAGCTCAAACCCGGGACAGGGGACACCGCGAGGGACCCAGTACTTC

J: TRBJ2-1
size: -
D: TRBD2
V: TRBV5-1
CDR3: CASSLAPSGAQNEQFF
DNA: TGCGCCAGCAGCTTGGCCCCAAGCGGGGCACAAAATGAGCAGTTCTTC

J: TRBJ1-2
size: few
D: -
V: TRBV28
CDR3: CASTQGGANYGYTF
DNA: TGTGCCAGCACTCAAGGCGGGGCCAACTATGGCTACACCTTC

J: TRBJ1-1
size: -
D: TRBD1
V: TRBV18
CDR3: CASSRTGNTEAFF
DNA: TGTGCCAGCTCACGGACAGGAAACACTGAAGCTTTCTTT

J: TRBJ2-3
size: -
D: TRBD2
V: TRBV13
CDR3: CASSSGRNYLGTDTQYF
DNA: TGTGCCAGCAGTTCCGGGAGGAACTACCTTGGCACAGATACGCAGTATTTT

J: TRBJ2-3
size: -
D: TRBD2
V: TRBV6-5
CDR3: CASSYSSSGGAIMVYF
DNA: TGTGCCAGCAGTTACTCCTCTAGCGGGGGGGCCATTATGGTGTATTTT

J: TRBJ2-7
size: few
D: TRBD1
V: TRBV29-1
CDR3: CSVEPMDRAEQYF
DNA: TGCAGCGTTGAGCCCATGGACAGGGCCGAGCAGTACTTC

J: TRBJ2-7
size: -
D: TRBD1
V: TRBV2
CDR3: CASSGVKWGQGFSEQYF
DNA: TGTGCCAGCAGTGGCGTTAAATGGGGACAGGGTTTTTCCGAGCAGTACTTC

J: TRBJ2-1
size: -
D: TRBD2
V: TRBV3-1/TRBV3-2
CDR3: CASSQEGGTSVNNEQFF
DNA: TGTGCCAGCAGCCAAGAGGGAGGGACTAGCGTCAACAATGAGCAGTTCTTC

J: TRBJ2-7
size: -
D: TRBD1
V: TRBV28
CDR3: CASTNTGTGTYEQYF
DNA: TGTGCCAGCACTAACACGGGGACAGGAACCTACGAGCAGTACTTC

J: TRBJ2-3
size: -
D: TRBD1
V: TRBV24-1
CDR3: CATSDTGQGADTQYF
DNA: TGTGCCACCAGTGATACCGGACAGGGGGCGGATACGCAGTATTTT

J: TRBJ1-4
size: -
D: -
V: TRBV7-2
CDR3: CASSYPAAGEKLFF
DNA: TGTGCCAGCAGCTACCCCGCGGCGGGGGAAAAACTGTTTTTT

J: TRBJ2-3
size: -
D: -
V: TRBV4-1
CDR3: CASSLKGQEDTQYF
DNA: TGCGCCAGCAGTCTCAAAGGTCAGGAAGATACGCAGTATTTT

J: TRBJ2-1
size: -
D: TRBD1
V: TRBV5-1
CDR3: CASSLEGTGGNEQFF
DNA: TGCGCCAGCAGCTTGGAGGGGACAGGGGGCAATGAGCAGTTCTTC

J: TRBJ2-2
size: -
D: TRBD2
V: TRBV24-1
CDR3: CATSSGGAIGELFF
DNA: TGTGCCACCAGTAGCGGGGGGGCGATCGGGGAGCTGTTTTTT

J: TRBJ2-3
size: -
D: -
V: TRBV15
CDR3: CATSRRDTSTDTQYF
DNA: TGTGCCACCAGCAGGCGGGACACCAGCACAGATACGCAGTATTTT

J: TRBJ2-2
size: -
D: TRBD2
V: TRBV19
CDR3: CASSISSGRAFTGELFF
DNA: TGTGCCAGTAGTATTTCTAGCGGGAGGGCCTTCACCGGGGAGCTGTTTTTT

J: TRBJ2-3
size: -
D: TRBD2
V: TRBV6-5
CDR3: CASSRRGGEADTQYF
DNA: TGTGCCAGTTCCCGGCGGGGGGGAGAGGCAGATACGCAGTATTTT

J: TRBJ1-1
size: -
D: -
V: TRBV6-5
CDR3: CASSYSDTMNTEAFF
DNA: TGTGCCAGCAGTTACAGCGACACAATGAACACTGAAGCTTTCTTT

J: TRBJ1-5
size: -
D: -
V: TRBV24-1
CDR3: CATSDFGDQPQHF
DNA: TGTGCCACCAGTGATTTCGGGGATCAGCCCCAGCATTTT

J: TRBJ1-2
size: -
D: -
V: TRBV18
CDR3: CASAGPAGYGYTF
DNA: TGTGCCAGCGCTGGGCCCGCAGGCTATGGCTACACCTTC

J: TRBJ2-6
size: -
D: -
V: TRBV7-3
CDR3: CASSLAGGFSGANVLTF
DNA: TGTGCCAGCAGCTTAGCAGGCGGATTCTCTGGGGCCAACGTCCTGACTTTC

J: TRBJ2-7
size: -
D: TRBD2
V: TRBV27
CDR3: CASSLGTSGYEQYF
DNA: TGTGCCAGCAGTCTCGGGACTAGCGGCTACGAGCAGTACTTC

J: TRBJ2-3
size: once
D: TRBD2
V: TRBV7-9
CDR3: CASSLVSGLEASTDTQYF
DNA: TGTGCCAGCAGCTTAGTGTCGGGACTAGAGGCCAGCACAGATACGCAGTATTTT

J: TRBJ1-2
size: -
D: TRBD1
V: TRBV4-1
CDR3: CASSQGTGGAGDYGYTF
DNA: TGCGCCAGCAGCCAAGGGACAGGGGGCGCGGGGGACTATGGCTACACCTTC

J: TRBJ2-5
size: -
D: -
V: TRBV5-1
CDR3: CASSLTHSYQETQYF
DNA: TGCGCCAGCAGCTTGACCCACAGCTACCAAGAGACCCAGTACTTC

J: TRBJ2-3
size: -
D: -
V: TRBV24-1
CDR3: CATSDFTRGTDTQYF
DNA: TGTGCCACCAGTGATTTTACCAGGGGCACAGATACGCAGTATTTT

J: TRBJ2-2
size: -
D: -
V: TRBV9
CDR3: CASRESGTGELFF
DNA: TGTGCCAGCCGGGAATCGGGCACCGGGGAGCTGTTTTTT

J: TRBJ1-5
size: -
D: TRBD1
V: TRBV27
CDR3: CASSPDRAQPQHF
DNA: TGTGCCAGCAGCCCCGACAGGGCCCAGCCCCAGCATTTT

J: TRBJ1-2
size: -
D: TRBD1
V: TRBV23-1
CDR3: CASSPKGTECYGYTF
DNA: TGCGCCAGCAGTCCCAAAGGGACAGAATGCTATGGCTACACCTTC

J: TRBJ2-5
size: -
D: TRBD2
V: TRBV9
CDR3: CASSANIGLAGIETQYF
DNA: TGTGCCAGCAGCGCCAACATTGGGCTAGCGGGAATCGAGACCCAGTACTTC

J: TRBJ2-7
size: -
D: TRBD2
V: TRBV9
CDR3: CASSAGLAGALREQYF
DNA: TGTGCCAGCAGCGCAGGACTAGCGGGAGCATTGAGGGAGCAGTACTTC

J: TRBJ1-2
size: -
D: -
V: TRBV19
CDR3: CASSTGERGGYTF
DNA: TGTGCCAGTAGTACAGGCGAGAGGGGTGGCTACACCTTC

J: TRBJ1-2
size: -
D: TRBD1
V: TRBV27
CDR3: CASSTRDRGPINYGYTF
DNA: TGTGCCAGCAGTACGCGGGACAGGGGGCCTATTAACTATGGCTACACCTTC

J: TRBJ2-3
size: -
D: -
V: TRBV6-5
CDR3: CASNEGGAADTQYF
DNA: TGTGCCAGCAACGAAGGGGGGGCGGCAGATACGCAGTATTTT

J: TRBJ1-2
size: -
D: TRBD1
V: TRBV15
CDR3: CATSRDLGQGRGYTF
DNA: TGTGCCACCAGCAGAGATCTCGGACAGGGCCGGGGCTACACCTTC

J: TRBJ2-2
size: -
D: TRBD2
V: TRBV24-1
CDR3: CATSDSFSGRADGELFF
DNA: TGTGCCACCAGTGATTCCTTTAGCGGGAGGGCCGACGGGGAGCTGTTTTTT

J: TRBJ2-1
size: once
D: -
V: TRBV7-2
CDR3: CASSFYNEQFF
DNA: TGTGCCAGCAGCTTCTACAATGAGCAGTTCTTC

J: TRBJ1-2
size: -
D: -
V: TRBV6-2/TRBV6-3
CDR3: CASSLRSYGYTF
DNA: TGTGCCAGCAGTTTGAGGTCCTATGGCTACACCTTC

J: TRBJ2-7
size: once
D: TRBD1
V: TRBV29-1
CDR3: CSAVTGVEQYF
DNA: TGCAGCGCAGTGACAGGGGTCGAGCAGTACTTC

J: TRBJ1-2
size: -
D: -
V: TRBV28
CDR3: CASYRRVDYGYTF
DNA: TGTGCCAGCTACCGCAGGGTGGACTATGGCTACACCTTC

J: TRBJ2-4
size: -
D: TRBD1
V: TRBV29-1
CDR3: CSVEGATGVNIQYF
DNA: TGCAGCGTTGAGGGAGCCACAGGGGTCAACATTCAGTACTTC

J: TRBJ1-6
size: few
D: -
V: TRBV11-2
CDR3: CASSLEPGVFSPLHF
DNA: TGTGCCAGCAGCTTAGAGCCAGGGGTGTTCTCACCCCTCCACTTT

J: TRBJ2-1
size: -
D: -
V: TRBV11-3
CDR3: CASSLRWDEQFF
DNA: TGTGCCAGCAGCTTGCGATGGGATGAGCAGTTCTTC

J: TRBJ1-2
size: -
D: -
V: TRBV11-2
CDR3: CASSLDRTGYTF
DNA: TGTGCCAGCAGCTTAGATAGGACTGGCTACACCTTC

J: TRBJ2-5
size: -
D: -
V: TRBV19
CDR3: CASSIKGVGGGGRLQETQYF
DNA: TGTGCCAGTAGTATAAAAGGGGTAGGTGGCGGGGGCCGCCTACAAGAGACCCAGTACTTC

J: TRBJ1-2
size: -
D: -
V: TRBV4-3
CDR3: CASSQDPTSNYGYTF
DNA: TGCGCCAGCAGCCAAGATCCCACCTCTAACTATGGCTACACCTTC

J: TRBJ1-1
size: -
D: -
V: TRBV7-9
CDR3: CASSLGVGNTEAFF
DNA: TGTGCCAGCAGCTTGGGGGTGGGGAACACTGAAGCTTTCTTT

J: TRBJ2-2
size: -
D: -
V: TRBV2
CDR3: CASNPTGRNTGELFF
DNA: TGTGCCAGCAATCCTACTGGCAGGAACACCGGGGAGCTGTTTTTT

J: TRBJ2-7
size: few
D: TRBD1
V: TRBV7-9
CDR3: CASSLGTGGAYEQYF
DNA: TGTGCCAGCAGCTTGGGGACAGGGGGTGCGTACGAGCAGTACTTC

J: TRBJ2-5
size: -
D: -
V: TRBV6-5
CDR3: CASARERKETQYF
DNA: TGTGCCAGCGCAAGAGAACGGAAAGAGACCCAGTACTTC